Reported below is one T cell receptor (beta chain). Germline V lookup: CDR1 SGDLS, CDR2 YYNGEE. This CDR3 has 16 amino acids. With V trimmed by 6 bases and J by 5 bases, 14 bases remained unmatched. This table comes from immunoSEQ multiplex PCR, and its TCRdb copy is limited to in-frame clones, with some not included. This table holds 75,000 to 100,000 clones, roughly four fifths found once. The source of the sample is a study of T cell clones after liver transplantation. The wider study: TCRbeta sequencing after a pre-transplant mixed lymphocyte reaction identified graft-donor-reactive clones, later tracked in post-transplant blood. HCV positivity affected three of eight recipients; the rest lacked autoimmune or viral indications. Without induction therapy, subjects received standard immunosuppression until 12-24 months post-transplant.

Sequencing was performed on CD4+ T cells from blood, taken roughly 3.5 years after liver transplant. The sequence derives from a human patient who received a liver transplant. Some of these T cells may belong to the graft donor. The genes are TRBV9 and TRBJ2-1; the match to TRBD1 covers 7 bases. CDR3 nucleotides: TGTGCCAGCACCCGAGGGGGAGCAGGGGGACACAATGAGCAGTTCTTC. Its protein is CASTRGGAGGHNEQFF.